This T cell receptor (beta chain) derives from a study of Graves' ophthalmopathy and Graves' hyperthyroidism. Per germline, CDR1 DFQATT and CDR2 SNEGSKA (reference sequence). Trimming took 2 bases from V and 7 from J, leaving 5 bases between them. The CDR3 is 10 amino acids. RNA served as the template for amplifying TCR beta CDR3 regions. The first-round RT-PCR employed HTBI primers together with the Qiagen OneStep RT-PCR kit. A multiplex PCR was then performed as the second round. TCRdb reanalysed the multiplex PCR reads using MiXCR and keeps one entry per CDR3 protein. This sample has over a million distinct CDR3 sequences; 35% to 40% occur once, and the top ten carry 8.5% to 14%. This clonotype came up many times. Its target is unknown. Study-wide results and limits: Blood also held most thyroid clonotypes expanded above 0.001 frequency. As the model predicted ophthalmopathy progression, it achieved a sensitivity of around 71% and a specificity of 72.22%.

Source material: peripheral blood or thyroid tissue (not recorded which). This TCR came from an adult man with Graves' hyperthyroidism. The chain recombines TRBV20-1 with TRBJ1-1, with D unclear. Written as DNA, the CDR3 is TGCAGTGCTAGAACAGATGAAGCTTTCTTT. Its translation is CSARTDEAFF.